This passage covers 18 T cell receptor beta chains from one sample sequenced in a study of T cell repertoires in cytomegalovirus infection. TCRdb re-called the reads through MiXCR, storing one row per CDR3 protein. The sample has more than 200,000 distinct CDR3 sequences; less than 9.5% are singletons. Material for sequencing was PBMCs. The receptors stem from a human donor in good health (CMV status not recorded). Some clones in this sample may be carry-over from other donors' samples.

This clonotype was detected ten times or more. The chain is built from TRBV7-2 and TRBJ1-4; D is unresolved. The CDR3 covers 16 residues. V was pared by 5 bases and J by 2 bases, with 15 bases between. Germline values: CDR1 SGHTA, CDR2 FQGNSA. CDR3 residues: CASSLNTRITNEKLFF. The CDR3 DNA sequence: TGTGCCAGCAGCCTAAACACCAGGATTACTAATGAAAAACTGTTTTTT.

This clonotype was detected a few times. V gene TRBV28 combines with J gene TRBJ1-5; 8 bases map to TRBD1. Germline CDR1 and CDR2: MDHEN and SYDVKM. V lost 5 bases and J lost 4; bases outside the gene matches: 7. The CDR3 length is 15 residues. The CDR3 reads CASSDRQGMNQPQHF. In nucleotides, the CDR3 is TGTGCCAGCAGTGACAGACAGGGGATGAATCAGCCCCAGCATTTT. The full variable domain, in which reference TRBV28 and TRBJ1-5 provide the parts outside the CDR3, is DVKVTQSSRYLVKRTGEKVFLECVQDMDHENMFWYRQDPGLGLRLIYFSYDVKMKEKGDIPEGYSVSREKKERFSLILESASTNQTSMYLCASSDRQGMNQPQHFGDGTRLSIL.

This clonotype was seen more than once but under ten times. The gene calls are TRBV5-1 and TRBJ1-1; D perhaps matches TRBD1 (6 bases). This CDR3 spans 17 amino acids. V shed 0 bases and J shed 0 bases, with 15 bases lying between them. The germline CDR1 and CDR2 sequences are SGHRS and YFSETQ. This CDR3 is CASSLAGWDTVNTEAFF. CDR3 nucleotide sequence: TGCGCCAGCAGCTTGGCCGGTTGGGACACCGTGAACACTGAAGCTTTCTTT.

There are many counts of this clonotype. The chain links TRBV28 to TRBJ1-2; 10 bases match TRBD1. V dropped 6 bases and J dropped 5; count of bases not matched to a gene: 9. The CDR3 sequence is 15 residues long. Germline V gene sequence: CDR1 MDHEN, CDR2 SYDVKM. The CDR3 DNA sequence: TGTGCCAGCAGGACAGGGGGCTCTCTAGGGTATGGCTACACCTTC. This encodes CASRTGGSLGYGYTF.

Ten or more counts support this clonotype. The V call is TRBV12-3 or TRBV12-4, the J call TRBJ1-3, with D unclear. Trimming removed 2 bases from V and 2 bases from J, with 1 base in between. CDR3 length equals 12 residues. The CDR3 region is CASSLPGNTIYF. The DNA of the CDR3 is TGTGCCAGCAGTTTACCTGGAAACACCATATATTTT.

The J gene is TRBJ1-2, the V gene TRBV2, with 11 nucleotides matching TRBD1. The length of the CDR3 is 14 residues. The V gene end was trimmed by 7 bases and the J gene end by 7 bases; junction bases not matched to a gene: 8. CDR1 and CDR2 from the germline V gene are SNHLY and FYNNEI. The CDR3 loop reads CASTDYGQGAGYTF. CDR3 bases: TGTGCCAGCACTGACTACGGACAGGGGGCTGGCTACACCTTC. Full variable domain (missing parts from reference TRBV2 and TRBJ1-2): EPEVTQTPSHQVTQMGQEVILRCVPISNHLYFYWYRQILGQKVEFLVSFYNNEISEKSEIFDDQFSVERPDGSNFTLKIRSTKLEDSAMYFCASTDYGQGAGYTFGSGTRLTVV.

This clonotype came up many times. The V call is TRBV7-9, the J call TRBJ2-5; perhaps TRBD1 as D (6 bases). The CDR3 runs 15 residues. From germline, CDR1 is SEHNR and CDR2 FQNEAQ (reference sequence). V was cut by 5 bases and J by 2 bases, with 15 bases left in between. CDR3 bases: TGTGCCAGCAGCCCCTGGGGGCAGGGACAAGAGACCCAGTACTTC. Amino acids: CASSPWGQGQETQYF.

This clonotype was recorded at least ten times. The chain uses TRBV7-2 and TRBJ1-2; D remains ambiguous. Trimming removed 1 base at V and 2 bases at J, with 14 bases between. The CDR3 contains 16 residues. CDR1 and CDR2 (germline): SGHTA, FQGNSA. In DNA, the CDR3 is TGTGCCAGCAGCTTAGTTTCTCCGGCGACCAACTATGGCTACACCTTC. This sequence encodes CASSLVSPATNYGYTF.

This clonotype has at least ten counts. The chain couples TRBV20-1 to TRBJ1-5; D is unclear. The CDR3 extends over 13 amino acids. CDR1 DFQATT and CDR2 SNEGSKA come from the germline V gene (reference sequence). The V gene lost 6 bases and the J gene lost 3 bases, with 12 bases spanning the gap. DNA for the CDR3: TGCAGTGCCGGTAGACTCCCCAATCAGCCCCAGCATTTT. Protein sequence: CSAGRLPNQPQHF.

This clonotype was counted between two and nine times. The chain uses TRBV7-2 and TRBJ2-3; either TRBD1 or TRBD2 may supply D (6 bases each). V gave up 5 bases and J gave up 4 bases, with 16 bases separating them. The CDR3 has 15 residues. Per the germline V gene, CDR1 is SGHTA and CDR2 is FQGNSA. CDR3 region: CASSRIKGGPDTQYF. As DNA, the CDR3 is TGTGCCAGCAGCCGGATTAAGGGGGGCCCAGATACGCAGTATTTT.

This clonotype was counted many times. The V gene is TRBV2, the J gene TRBJ2-1; D possibly matches TRBD1 or TRBD2 (5 bases each). V was shortened by 4 bases and J by 3 bases, with 13 bases between the two germline ends. This CDR3 has 15 residues. Germline V lookup: CDR1 SNHLY, CDR2 FYNNEI. CDR3 amino acids: CASSGSRDHYNEQFF. The DNA for the CDR3 is TGTGCCAGCAGTGGTAGCAGGGACCACTACAATGAGCAGTTCTTC.

In this sample, this clonotype turned up many times. The J gene is TRBJ2-1, the V gene TRBV7-2; no definite D call. This CDR3 region has 15 residues. Deletions cut 3 bases from V and 12 bases from J, with 21 bases between. Per the germline V gene, CDR1 is SGHTA and CDR2 is FQGNSA. For the CDR3, the DNA is TGTGCCAGCAGCTTTCTAGGAAACGAGCCCATGCCGCAGTTCTTC. Residues: CASSFLGNEPMPQFF.

This clonotype was found many times. The chain combines TRBV7-9 with TRBJ1-1; D remains unclear. This CDR3 has 12 residues. Germline V CDR1 and CDR2: SEHNR, FQNEAQ (reference sequence). The germline V and J ends were trimmed by 4 bases and 3 bases, with 6 bases remaining between them. CDR3 protein: CASSSRDTEAFF. The CDR3 nucleotides are TGTGCCAGCAGCTCCCGTGACACTGAAGCTTTCTTT.

This clonotype was seen a single time. The rearrangement links TRBV18 to TRBJ1-6, with a possible D match to TRBD1 (5 bases). Trimming removed 3 bases at V and 6 bases at J, with 12 bases between. This CDR3 has 15 amino acids. Germline CDR1 and CDR2: KGHSH and LQKENI. CDR3 DNA sequence: TGTGCCAGCTCACCCCTAATGGGACGTAATTCACCCCTCCACTTT. Its protein product is CASSPLMGRNSPLHF.

This clonotype appeared many times. This chain joins TRBV7-2 and TRBJ2-1; a weak D match, TRBD1 (6 bases). The CDR3 runs 16 residues. V gave up 6 bases and J gave up 0 bases, with 15 bases separating them. The germline CDR1 and CDR2 sequences are SGHTA and FQGNSA. The CDR3 DNA follows: TGTGCCAGCAGAAAAGAGGGGGTTCACTCCTACAATGAGCAGTTCTTC. It yields the protein CASRKEGVHSYNEQFF.

This clonotype has at least ten counts. The chain employs TRBV29-1 and TRBJ1-1, with D possibly being TRBD1 (6 bases). Trimming left V 7 bases short and J 6 bases short, with 18 bases between. CDR3 length equals 13 residues. Germline V gene lookup returns CDR1 SQVTM and CDR2 ANQGSEA. The CDR3 nucleotides read TGCAGCGCCGCACACAGGGTCGGGGCTGAAGCTTTCTTT. Translation: CSAAHRVGAEAFF.

The rearrangement links TRBV6-6 to TRBJ1-5; possible D gene TRBD1, 5 bases. The V gene's germline CDR1 is MNHNY and CDR2 SVGAGI (reference sequence). Between the trimmed V and J ends, which lost 6 bases and 2 bases, there was a span of 8 bases. The CDR3 runs 13 residues. The CDR3 here is CASRMTGNQPQHF. The CDR3 DNA is TGTGCCAGCAGAATGACAGGCAATCAGCCCCAGCATTTT.

The chain is built from TRBV7-9 and TRBJ2-5; D perhaps matches TRBD2 (6 bases). This CDR3 has 19 residues. CDR1 is SEHNR and CDR2 is FQNEAQ in the germline V gene (reference sequence). V was clipped by 5 bases and J by 7 bases, with 32 bases between them. The CDR3 spells CASSTPRNRDSYPPGTQYF. CDR3 in DNA: TGTGCCAGCAGCACCCCACGGAACCGGGACTCCTATCCTCCCGGGACCCAGTACTTC.